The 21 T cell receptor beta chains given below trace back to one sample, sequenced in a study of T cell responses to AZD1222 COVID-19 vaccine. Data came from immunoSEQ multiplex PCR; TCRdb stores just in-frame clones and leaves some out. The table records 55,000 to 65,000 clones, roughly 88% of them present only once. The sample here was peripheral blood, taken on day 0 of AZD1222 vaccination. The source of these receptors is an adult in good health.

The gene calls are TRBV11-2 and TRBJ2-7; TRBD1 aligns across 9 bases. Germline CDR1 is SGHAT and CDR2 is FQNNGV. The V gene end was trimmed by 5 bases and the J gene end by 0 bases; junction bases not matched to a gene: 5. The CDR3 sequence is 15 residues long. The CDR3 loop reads CASSVDRGSSYEQYF. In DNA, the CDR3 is TGTGCCAGCAGCGTTGACAGGGGGAGCTCCTACGAGCAGTACTTC.

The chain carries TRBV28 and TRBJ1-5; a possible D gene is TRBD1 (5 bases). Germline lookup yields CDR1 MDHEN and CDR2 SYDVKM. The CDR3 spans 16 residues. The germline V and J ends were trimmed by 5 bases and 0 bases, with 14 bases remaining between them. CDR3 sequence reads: CASSTWQGISNQPQHF. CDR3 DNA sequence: TGTGCCAGCAGTACCTGGCAGGGTATTAGCAATCAGCCCCAGCATTTT.

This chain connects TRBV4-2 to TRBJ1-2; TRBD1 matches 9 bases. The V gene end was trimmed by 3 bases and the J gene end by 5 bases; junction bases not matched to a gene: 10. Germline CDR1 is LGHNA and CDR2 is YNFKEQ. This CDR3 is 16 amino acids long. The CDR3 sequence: CASSQTTGGFRYGYTF. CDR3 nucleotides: TGTGCCAGCAGCCAGACAACAGGGGGCTTTAGATATGGCTACACCTTC.

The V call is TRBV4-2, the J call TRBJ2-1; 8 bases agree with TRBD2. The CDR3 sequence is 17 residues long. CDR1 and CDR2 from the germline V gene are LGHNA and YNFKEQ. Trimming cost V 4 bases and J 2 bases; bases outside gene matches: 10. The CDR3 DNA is TGTGCCAGCAGCCCTTTGGCCGGGGGGGCCACCTACAATGAGCAGTTCTTC. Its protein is CASSPLAGGATYNEQFF.

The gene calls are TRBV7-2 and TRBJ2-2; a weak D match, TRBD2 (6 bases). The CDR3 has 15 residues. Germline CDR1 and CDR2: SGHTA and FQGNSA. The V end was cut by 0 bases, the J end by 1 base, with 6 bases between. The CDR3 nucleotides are TGTGCCAGCAGCTTAGCTAGCGGGAACACCGGGGAGCTGTTTTTT. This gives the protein CASSLASGNTGELFF.

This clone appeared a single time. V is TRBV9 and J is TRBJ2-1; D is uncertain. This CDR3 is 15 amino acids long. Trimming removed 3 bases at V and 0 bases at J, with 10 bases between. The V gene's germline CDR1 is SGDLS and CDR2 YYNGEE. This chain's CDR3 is CASSGRPSSYNEQFF. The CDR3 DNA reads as TGTGCCAGCAGCGGACGCCCGAGCTCCTACAATGAGCAGTTCTTC.

CDR3 sequence: CASRPELQGDTQYF. CDR3 in DNA: TGTGCCAGCAGGCCCGAGCTCCAGGGCGATACGCAGTATTTT. This chain joins TRBV21-1 and TRBJ2-3; TRBD1 was called by the table and not checked on the DNA. TRBV21-1 counts as a pseudogene. The CDR3 contains 14 residues.

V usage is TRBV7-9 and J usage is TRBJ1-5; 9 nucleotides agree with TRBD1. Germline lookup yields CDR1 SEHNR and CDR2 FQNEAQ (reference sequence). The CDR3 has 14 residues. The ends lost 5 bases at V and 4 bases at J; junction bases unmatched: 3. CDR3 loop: CASSPGQGNQPQHF. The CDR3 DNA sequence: TGTGCCAGCAGCCCCGGACAGGGGAATCAGCCCCAGCATTTT. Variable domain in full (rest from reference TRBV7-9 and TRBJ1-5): DTGVSQNPRHKITKRGQNVTFRCDPISEHNRLYWYRQTLGQGPEFLTYFQNEAQLEKSRLLSDRFSAERPKGSFSTLEIQRTEQGDSAMYLCASSPGQGNQPQHFGDGTRLSIL.

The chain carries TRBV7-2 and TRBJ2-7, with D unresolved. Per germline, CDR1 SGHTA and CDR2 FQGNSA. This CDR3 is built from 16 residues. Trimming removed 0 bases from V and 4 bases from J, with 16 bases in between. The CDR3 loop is CASSLAGRAAGYEQYF. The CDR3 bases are TGTGCCAGCAGCTTAGCCGGCCGGGCCGCCGGGTACGAGCAGTACTTC. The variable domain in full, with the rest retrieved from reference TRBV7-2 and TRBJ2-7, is GAGVSQSPSNKVTEKGKDVELRCDPISGHTALYWYRQSLGQGLEFLIYFQGNSAPDKSGLPSDRFSAERTGGSVSTLTIQRTQQEDSAVYLCASSLAGRAAGYEQYFGPGTRLTVT.

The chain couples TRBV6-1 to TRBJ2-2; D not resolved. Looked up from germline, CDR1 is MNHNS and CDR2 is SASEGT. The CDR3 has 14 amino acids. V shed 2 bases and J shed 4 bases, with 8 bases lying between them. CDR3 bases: TGTGCCAGCAGTGAAAGACGTGGCACCGGGGAGCTGTTTTTT. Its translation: CASSERRGTGELFF.

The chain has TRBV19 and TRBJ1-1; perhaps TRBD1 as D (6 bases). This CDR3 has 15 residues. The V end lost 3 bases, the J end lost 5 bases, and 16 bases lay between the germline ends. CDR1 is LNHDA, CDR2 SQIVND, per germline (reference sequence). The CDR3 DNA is TGTGCCAGTAGTATTTTGGGGGCGAAACAGACTGAAGCTTTCTTT. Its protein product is CASSILGAKQTEAFF.

The CDR3 reads CASSPGRVDTQYF. Here the CDR3 DNA reads TGTGCCAGCAGCCCTGGACGCGTAGATACGCAGTATTTT. The gene calls are TRBV14 and TRBJ2-3; no definite D call. The CDR3 length is 13 residues. V lost 4 bases and J 5 bases, leaving 10 bases between the germline ends. Germline V lookup: CDR1 SGHDN, CDR2 FVKESK.

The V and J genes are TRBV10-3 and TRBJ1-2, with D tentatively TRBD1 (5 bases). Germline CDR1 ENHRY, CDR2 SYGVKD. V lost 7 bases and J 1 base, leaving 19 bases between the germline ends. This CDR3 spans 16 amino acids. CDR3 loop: CAITANRGEDNYGYTF. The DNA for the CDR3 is TGTGCCATCACCGCTAATCGGGGGGAGGATAACTATGGCTACACCTTC.

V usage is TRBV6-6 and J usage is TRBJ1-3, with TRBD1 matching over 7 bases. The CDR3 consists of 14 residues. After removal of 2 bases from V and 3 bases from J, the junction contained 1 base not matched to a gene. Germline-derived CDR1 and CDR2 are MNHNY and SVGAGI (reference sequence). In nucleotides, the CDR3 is TGTGCCAGCAGTTACACAGGGGTTGGAAACACCATATATTTT. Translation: CASSYTGVGNTIYF.

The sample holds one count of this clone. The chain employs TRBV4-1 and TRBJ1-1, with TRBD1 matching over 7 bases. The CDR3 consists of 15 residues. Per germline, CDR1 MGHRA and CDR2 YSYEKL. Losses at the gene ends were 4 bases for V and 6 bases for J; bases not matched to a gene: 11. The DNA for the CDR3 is TGCGCCAGCAGCCCTCTAACCGACAGGGTCTCTGAAGCTTTCTTT. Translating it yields CASSPLTDRVSEAFF.

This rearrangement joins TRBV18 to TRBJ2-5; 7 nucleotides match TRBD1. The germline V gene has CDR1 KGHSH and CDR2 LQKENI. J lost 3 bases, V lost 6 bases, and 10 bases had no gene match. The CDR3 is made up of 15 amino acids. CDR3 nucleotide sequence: TGTGCCAGCTCGCGAACAGGGGCTACTAAAGAGACCCAGTACTTC. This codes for CASSRTGATKETQYF.

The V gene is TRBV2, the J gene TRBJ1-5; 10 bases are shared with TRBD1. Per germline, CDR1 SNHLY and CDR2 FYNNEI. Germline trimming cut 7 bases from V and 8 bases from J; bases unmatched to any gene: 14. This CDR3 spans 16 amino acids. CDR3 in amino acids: CASTQGTTGGIEPQHF. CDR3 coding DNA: TGTGCCAGCACTCAGGGGACGACAGGGGGCATAGAGCCCCAGCATTTT. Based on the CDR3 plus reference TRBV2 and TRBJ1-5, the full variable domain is EPEVTQTPSHQVTQMGQEVILRCVPISNHLYFYWYRQILGQKVEFLVSFYNNEISEKSEIFDDQFSVERPDGSNFTLKIRSTKLEDSAMYFCASTQGTTGGIEPQHFGDGTRLSIL.

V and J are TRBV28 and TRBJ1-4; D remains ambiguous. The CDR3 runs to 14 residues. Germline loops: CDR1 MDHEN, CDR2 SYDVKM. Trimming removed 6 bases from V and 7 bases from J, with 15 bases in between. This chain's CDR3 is CASRRQEWREKLFF. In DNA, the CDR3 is TGTGCCAGCAGACGACAAGAGTGGCGTGAAAAACTGTTTTTT.

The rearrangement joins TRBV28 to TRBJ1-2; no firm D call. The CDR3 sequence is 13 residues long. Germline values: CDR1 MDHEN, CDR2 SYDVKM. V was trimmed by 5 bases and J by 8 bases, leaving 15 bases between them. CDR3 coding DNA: TGTGCCAGCAGTACTACGTCCCCCAGGGGCTACACCTTC. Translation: CASSTTSPRGYTF.

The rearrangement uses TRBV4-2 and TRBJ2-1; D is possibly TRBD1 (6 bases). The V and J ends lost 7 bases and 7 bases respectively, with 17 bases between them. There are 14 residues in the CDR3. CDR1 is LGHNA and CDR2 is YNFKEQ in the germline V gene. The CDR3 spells CASKQGRVGNEQFF. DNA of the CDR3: TGTGCCAGCAAACAGGGAAGGGTGGGGAATGAGCAGTTCTTC.

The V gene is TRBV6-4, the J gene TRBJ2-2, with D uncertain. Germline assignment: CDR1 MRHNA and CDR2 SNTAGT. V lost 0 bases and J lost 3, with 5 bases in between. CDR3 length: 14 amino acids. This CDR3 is CASSDSTHTGELFF. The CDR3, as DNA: TGTGCCAGCAGTGACTCTACCCACACCGGGGAGCTGTTTTTT.